The 30 T cell receptor beta chains listed next were all sequenced from one sample in a study of T cells in Graves' hyperthyroidism and ophthalmopathy. TCR beta CDR3 region amplification was performed from RNA transcripts. The HTBI primer set served for first-round RT-PCR of the TCR CDR3. TCRdb re-called the multiplex PCR reads through MiXCR, storing one row per CDR3 protein. The sample yields 600,000 to 650,000 distinct CDR3 sequences, around 21% seen once. The sample was blood. These receptors originate from a man between 25 and 39 years old with Graves' ophthalmopathy.

This clonotype occurred many times. This rearrangement joins TRBV28 to TRBJ1-1, with no clear D. The germline gives CDR1 MDHEN, CDR2 SYDVKM. The CDR3 covers 15 residues. V gave up 1 base and J gave up 0 bases, with 9 bases separating them. CDR3 loop: CASSLLSAMNTEAFF. CDR3 nucleotides: TGTGCCAGCAGTTTATTATCGGCCATGAACACTGAAGCTTTCTTT. Drawing the rest from reference TRBV28 and TRBJ1-1, the complete variable domain is DVKVTQSSRYLVKRTGEKVFLECVQDMDHENMFWYRQDPGLGLRLIYFSYDVKMKEKGDIPEGYSVSREKKERFSLILESASTNQTSMYLCASSLLSAMNTEAFFGQGTRLTVV.

There are many counts of this clonotype. The rearrangement joins TRBV7-9 to TRBJ2-1; 10 bases are a match to TRBD2. Germline-derived CDR1 and CDR2 are SEHNR and FQNEAQ (reference sequence). The CDR3 is made up of 15 amino acids. The V gene end was trimmed by 6 bases and the J gene end by 7 bases; junction bases not matched to a gene: 9. CDR3 residues: CASSQSGRAANEQFF. The CDR3 DNA follows: TGTGCCAGCAGTCAAAGCGGGAGGGCCGCAAATGAGCAGTTCTTC.

Comment on this clonotype: The DNA is omitted, as the CDR3 cannot be located on it reliably, and the CDR3 follows TCRdb's listing. V is TRBV14 and J is TRBJ2-2; the table's D call, TRBD2, was not checked against the DNA. The CDR3 region is 23 residues in length, termini included. Germline V gene data show CDR1 as SGHDN and CDR2 as FVKESK. The CDR3 region is CASSLRISGDYEQYFGPVGELFF.

The CDR3 here is CASSGGTVGSYEQYF. CDR3 nucleotides: TGTGCCAGCAGCGGGGGGACGGTTGGGTCCTACGAGCAGTACTTC. This chain links TRBV5-4 with TRBJ2-7, with a weak D call TRBD2 (6 bases). CDR1 SGHNT and CDR2 YYREEE come from the germline V gene (reference sequence). This CDR3 is built from 15 residues. V was pared by 4 bases and J by 1 base, with 15 bases between. Together with reference TRBV5-4 and TRBJ2-7, the CDR3 gives the full variable domain: ETGVTQSPTHLIKTRGQQVTLRCSSQSGHNTVSWYQQALGQGPQFIFQYYREEENGRGNFPPRFSGLQFPNYSSELNVNALELDDSALYLCASSGGTVGSYEQYFGPGTRLTVT.

The chain links TRBV20-1 to TRBJ2-1, with TRBD1 identical over 10 bases. V was pared by 5 bases and J by 8 bases, with 6 bases of the junction left unmatched. From germline, CDR1 is DFQATT and CDR2 SNEGSKA (reference sequence). The CDR3 has 13 residues. CDR3 sequence (DNA): TGCAGTGCTTTGGGACAGGGGTCCCATGAGCAGTTCTTC. It yields the protein CSALGQGSHEQFF.

V gene TRBV28 combines with J gene TRBJ1-1, with D uncertain. Trimming took 6 bases from V and 6 from J, leaving 11 bases between them. Germline lookup yields CDR1 MDHEN and CDR2 SYDVKM. CDR3 length: 12 amino acids. The CDR3 loop is CASSRRRSEAFF. The CDR3 nucleotides are TGTGCCAGCAGCCGAAGGAGATCTGAAGCTTTCTTT.

CDR3 sequence (DNA): TGTGCCAGCAGTCGGGCCCTTGACAATGAGCAGTTCTTC. Translated: CASSRALDNEQFF. This sequence joins TRBV7-3 and TRBJ2-1; D is undetermined. The CDR3 runs 13 residues. V lost 6 bases and J lost 5, with 11 bases in between. Germline CDR1 and CDR2: SGHTA and FQGTGA. Together with reference TRBV7-3 and TRBJ2-1, the CDR3 gives the full variable domain: GAGVSQTPSNKVTEKGKYVELRCDPISGHTALYWYRQSLGQGPEFLIYFQGTGAADDSGLPNDRFFAVRPEGSVSTLKIQRTERGDSAVYLCASSRALDNEQFFGPGTRLTVL.

In this sample, this clonotype turned up many times. The chain combines TRBV7-8 with TRBJ2-1, with 9 nucleotides matching TRBD2. With V trimmed by 2 bases and J by 5 bases, 4 bases remained unmatched. Germline V gives CDR1 SGHVS, CDR2 FQNEAQ. This CDR3 has 15 residues. As DNA, the CDR3 is TGTGCCAGCAGCTTATGGCTAGCGGGAAACAATGAGCAGTTCTTC. Translated, it gives CASSLWLAGNNEQFF.

This chain joins TRBV5-4 and TRBJ2-3; 9 bases align to TRBD2. The germline V gene has CDR1 SGHNT and CDR2 YYREEE (reference sequence). V was pared by 0 bases and J by 5 bases, with 4 bases of the junction left unmatched. The CDR3 covers 15 residues. The CDR3 loop is CASSLASGKVDTQYF. CDR3 nucleotide sequence: TGTGCCAGCAGCTTGGCTAGCGGGAAGGTAGATACGCAGTATTTT.

J is TRBJ2-7 and V is TRBV18, with D tentatively TRBD2 (5 bases). Trimming removed 8 bases at V and 6 bases at J, with 17 bases between. Looked up from germline, CDR1 is KGHSH and CDR2 is LQKENI. The CDR3 contains 13 residues. CDR3 amino acids: CASTLGLGSEQYF. CDR3 nucleotides: TGTGCCAGCACCCTCGGACTGGGCTCCGAGCAGTACTTC.

The sample holds a few counts of this clonotype. V is TRBV4-1 and J is TRBJ1-3, with D perhaps matching TRBD1 (5 bases). Germline CDR1 reads MGHRA; CDR2 reads YSYEKL. Deletions cut 1 base from V and 9 bases from J, with 7 bases between. CDR3 length: 12 amino acids. Here the CDR3 reads CASSQAGGTIYF. The CDR3 DNA sequence: TGCGCCAGCAGCCAAGCCGGGGGCACCATATATTTT.

This clonotype was counted ten times or more. The chain employs TRBV5-1 and TRBJ1-1, with D possibly TRBD1 on 5 matching bases. Germline CDR1 reads SGHRS; CDR2 reads YFSETQ. CDR3 length equals 14 residues. V lost 4 bases, J lost 4 bases, and 14 bases lay in between. The CDR3 is CASSPPGTVTEAFF. In DNA form, the CDR3 reads TGCGCCAGCAGCCCCCCAGGGACGGTCACTGAAGCTTTCTTT.

Ten or more counts support this clonotype. The J gene is TRBJ2-7, the V gene TRBV12-3 or TRBV12-4; TRBD1 is a possible D gene (7 bases). The V and J ends lost 5 bases and 3 bases respectively, with 14 bases between them. This CDR3 has 14 residues. The CDR3 is CASSPGGQDYEQYF. The DNA of the CDR3 is TGTGCCAGCAGTCCAGGGGGGCAGGACTACGAGCAGTACTTC.

This chain links TRBV4-2 with TRBJ1-4, with TRBD1 as a possible D gene (5 bases). Germline CDR1 LGHNA, CDR2 YNFKEQ. The CDR3 has 15 amino acids. Trimming removed 1 base from V and 8 bases from J, with 14 bases in between. DNA of the CDR3: TGTGCCAGCAGCCAAGGAGGGACCCTTGGAGAAAAACTGTTTTTT. Protein product: CASSQGGTLGEKLFF.

This sequence joins TRBV30 and TRBJ2-5, with a possible D match to TRBD2 (5 bases). Trimming pared 2 bases from V and 4 bases from J, leaving 11 bases between. The CDR3 runs 13 residues. Germline loops: CDR1 GTSNPN, CDR2 SVGIG (reference sequence). The CDR3 DNA follows: TGTGCCTGGAGTCGCGGGCTAGGAGAGACCCAGTACTTC. Protein product: CAWSRGLGETQYF.

J is TRBJ2-3 and V is TRBV18; D is uncertain. V was pared by 6 bases and J by 0 bases, with 13 bases between. CDR1 is KGHSH and CDR2 is LQKENI in the germline V gene. The CDR3 extends over 15 amino acids. CDR3 protein: CASSLKIDSTDTQYF. The DNA of the CDR3 is TGTGCCAGCTCGCTCAAAATAGATAGCACAGATACGCAGTATTTT. Full variable domain (remainder filled in from reference TRBV18 and TRBJ2-3): NAGVMQNPRHLVRRRGQEARLRCSPMKGHSHVYWYRQLPEEGLKFMVYLQKENIIDESGMPKERFSAEFPKEGPSILRIQQVVRGDSAAYFCASSLKIDSTDTQYFGPGTRLTVL.

In its sample, this clonotype was seen a few times. DNA of the CDR3: TGTGCCAGCAGCCAAGAACCACAGAGCTATGGCTACACCTTC. This translates into CASSQEPQSYGYTF. The chain combines TRBV3-1 with TRBJ1-2; D is uncertain. Germline loops: CDR1 LGHDT, CDR2 YNNKEL (reference sequence). Trimming stripped 0 bases from V and 4 bases from J, with 9 bases between. The CDR3 contains 14 residues.

V and J are TRBV15 and TRBJ2-2; no firm D call. The CDR3 length is 15 residues. V was cut by 2 bases and J by 6 bases, with 13 bases left in between. Germline V gene lookup returns CDR1 LNHNV and CDR2 YYDKDF (reference sequence). CDR3 coding DNA: TGTGCCACCAGCAGACCCCACGTAACGCCCGGGGAGCTGTTTTTT. This codes for CATSRPHVTPGELFF.

This clonotype was counted between two and nine times. The junction differs from germline at one of its ends, possibly a read error. J is TRBJ2-7 and V is TRBV28; no firm D call. CDR1 is MDHEN, CDR2 SYDVKM, per germline. This CDR3 comprises 15 residues. The CDR3 DNA reads TGTACCAGCAGTTTATTGTCCCCAACCGTGGGGGAGCAGTACTTC. Its protein is CTSSLLSPTVGEQYF.

This clonotype occurred many times. This CDR3 is CASSEETGPTEAFF. DNA for the CDR3: TGTGCCAGCAGTGAAGAGACAGGGCCCACTGAAGCTTTCTTT. The genes are TRBV2 and TRBJ1-1; 7 bases match TRBD1. V shed 1 base, J shed 4 bases, and the junction held 3 bases outside the gene matches. This CDR3 has 14 amino acids. Germline V gene lookup returns CDR1 SNHLY and CDR2 FYNNEI.

This clonotype was seen a few times. This chain links TRBV6-8 with TRBJ2-1; D is unresolved. This CDR3 contains 16 residues. Per germline, CDR1 MNHGY and CDR2 SAAAGT. Trimming pared 2 bases from V and 4 bases from J, leaving 15 bases between. The DNA for the CDR3 is TGTGCCAGCAGTTACCCACACCCGGGTCGATACAATGAGCAGTTCTTC. As protein: CASSYPHPGRYNEQFF.

The chain carries TRBV27 and TRBJ1-5; D call uncertain. The ends were cut back, 3 bases at V and 0 bases at J, with 21 bases in the middle. The CDR3 covers 19 residues. The V gene's germline CDR1 is MNHEY and CDR2 SMNVEV (reference sequence). Here the CDR3 DNA reads TGTGCCAGCAGTTTCTGCTACACCTTATCGACCGATAGCAATCAGCCCCAGCATTTT. It translates to CASSFCYTLSTDSNQPQHF.

CDR3 in amino acids: CASSQGQGKDTQYF. Written as DNA, the CDR3 is TGCGCCAGCAGCCAAGGTCAGGGGAAAGATACGCAGTATTTT. The chain employs TRBV4-1 and TRBJ2-3; D is perhaps TRBD1 (6 bases). The CDR3 runs to 14 residues. The ends were cut back, 1 base at V and 5 bases at J, with 10 bases in the middle. The germline CDR1 and CDR2 sequences are MGHRA and YSYEKL.

The J gene is TRBJ2-3, the V gene TRBV10-3; 9 bases agree with TRBD2. This CDR3 is 16 amino acids long. Per germline, CDR1 ENHRY and CDR2 SYGVKD. V lost 6 bases, J lost 0 bases, and 7 bases stayed unmatched. In DNA, the CDR3 is TGTGCCATCAGCAATCGACTAGCGGAGAGCACAGATACGCAGTATTTT. As protein: CAISNRLAESTDTQYF.

The chain couples TRBV4-3 to TRBJ2-7, with 10 positions matching TRBD2. CDR3 length: 17 amino acids. Germline V gives CDR1 LGHNA, CDR2 YSLEER. Trimming took 0 bases from V and 0 from J; bases not matched to a gene: 5. CDR3 loop: CASSQDLGLASSYEQYF. Here the CDR3 DNA reads TGCGCCAGCAGCCAAGATCTGGGACTAGCGAGCTCCTACGAGCAGTACTTC.

As for this clonotype: Being one base from a much bigger clone, this may be a read error. The rearrangement uses TRBV27 and TRBJ2-1; 12 nucleotides line up with TRBD2. The CDR3 runs to 14 residues. Germline V gene sequence: CDR1 MNHEY, CDR2 SMNVEV (reference sequence). The CDR3 sequence is CASSLTSGSNEQLF. DNA of the CDR3: TGTGCCAGCAGTTTGACTAGCGGGAGCAATGAGCAGCTCTTC.

The chain links TRBV20-1 to TRBJ2-3; 9 positions agree with TRBD1. Germline lookup yields CDR1 DFQATT and CDR2 SNEGSKA (reference sequence). The length of the CDR3 is 15 residues. After removal of 1 base from V and 5 bases from J, the junction contained 7 bases not matched to a gene. For the CDR3, the DNA is TGCAGTGCTAGAGGTCCCGGGACAGGGAGAGATACGCAGTATTTT. Encoded protein: CSARGPGTGRDTQYF.

This clonotype was picked up many times. The V gene is TRBV11-2, the J gene TRBJ2-1, with D unclear. This CDR3 region has 13 residues. V was pared by 6 bases and J by 5 bases, with 11 bases between. Germline CDR1 is SGHAT and CDR2 is FQNNGV. CDR3 coding DNA: TGTGCCAGCAGACTGGCTGGTAACAATGAGCAGTTCTTC. Translating it yields CASRLAGNNEQFF. Complete variable domain (other parts from reference TRBV11-2 and TRBJ2-1): EAGVAQSPRYKIIEKRQSVAFWCNPISGHATLYWYQQILGQGPKLLIQFQNNGVVDDSQLPKDRFSAERLKGVDSTLKIQPAKLEDSAVYLCASRLAGNNEQFFGPGTRLTVL.

This clonotype was found many times. The V gene is TRBV12-3 or TRBV12-4, the J gene TRBJ2-7, with a tentative D call TRBD2 (6 bases). CDR3 size: 13 residues. The ends were cut back, 4 bases at V and 6 bases at J, with 13 bases in the middle. The CDR3 region is CASSSASAFEQYF. As DNA, the CDR3 is TGTGCCAGCAGTTCGGCTAGCGCGTTCGAGCAGTACTTC.

This clonotype came up a few times. V and J are TRBV11-2 and TRBJ1-3, with D unresolved. The CDR3 length is 17 residues. The V and J ends lost 0 bases and 0 bases respectively, with 12 bases between them. CDR1 and CDR2 (germline): SGHAT, FQNNGV. Here the CDR3 reads CASSLDRSTDSGNTIYF. The CDR3 DNA sequence: TGTGCCAGCAGCTTAGATCGAAGCACTGACTCTGGAAACACCATATATTTT. The whole variable domain, filled in from reference TRBV11-2 and TRBJ1-3, reads EAGVAQSPRYKIIEKRQSVAFWCNPISGHATLYWYQQILGQGPKLLIQFQNNGVVDDSQLPKDRFSAERLKGVDSTLKIQPAKLEDSAVYLCASSLDRSTDSGNTIYFGEGSWLTVV.